This TCR beta chain appears in the sequencing data of a study of blood T cell repertoires in COVID-19 (dated by TCRdb to the early 2020s). With regard to the full study: Samples covering the acute and convalescent phases of COVID-19 were provided by collaborators in the United States, Italy and Spain. The prospective study material was composed of cDNA or gDNA derived from T cells, B-cell-depleted T cells, or PBMCs. Deeply sampled blood TCRbeta repertoires from subjects exposed to, actively infected with, or recovered from COVID-19 were included in the dataset. A freely available public database, intended as a resource for researchers studying the immune response to SARS-CoV-2, is where the repertoires were released. The samples were drawn from two sources: the first 160 participants of the ongoing ImmuneRACE study, and 950 to 1,500 subjects contributed by 6 global collaborators. A de-identified subject ID, COVID-19 status, age in years and sex were almost always included in the sample metadata. Where HLA class I and class II types were available, the types were taken from metadata supplied by the sample provider, not from assay-based typing. Findings and caveats that apply to the study as a whole: How much clinical and demographic metadata was included differed by source and by participant, and the metadata was provided uncurated.

Whole blood was collected in K2EDTA tubes by collaborating institutions according to the institutions' own protocols. Collaborator samples were shipped for TCRbeta analysis as frozen whole blood, isolated PBMCs, or DNA extracted from either sample type. CDR1 and CDR2, looked up from the germline V gene (reference sequence), are LNHDA and SQIVND. The CDR3 runs 18 amino acids, cysteine and phenylalanine included. Only the CDR3 portion is preserved as DNA: 54 bases, with reading frame beginning at the first base. V was cut back by 6 bases and J by 0 bases, leaving a gap of 23 bases between them. Comment on this clone: Its target antigen remains unknown. No much larger clone exists at a distance of one base, and base qualities are not known.

The immunoSEQ Assay, a bias-controlled multiplex PCR, was used to amplify TCRbeta CDR3 regions from genomic DNA. In the source study's methods: Nucleated cell counts per sample were estimated from amplification of reference gene primers within the assay. To quantify the absolute abundance of each unique TCRbeta CDR3 rearrangement, sequence reads were collapsed and filtered. For each sample, productive Simpson clonality was calculated as the square root of Simpson's diversity index across productive rearrangements. TCRdb stores this immuneACCESS table with in-frame sequences only. Part of the clones is absent; in the studies checked, under half of the shortfall reflects unresolved V genes, and no reason is known for the rest. The V and J calls and clone size come from that table; D and trimming were worked out from the DNA. In this sample the table shows fewer than 350,000 clones, 65% to 90% of which occur a single time. 7.2% of the sample belongs to the ten largest clones.

The chain is assembled from TRBV19 and TRBJ1-1; the D region possibly corresponds to TRBD1 (5 bases align). The sequenced material came from peripheral blood. The sequence was obtained from a human donor in a cohort sampled during active COVID-19. For the CDR3, the sequence is CASRPSFGGTKMNTEAFF. The DNA sequence follows: TGTGCCAGTAGGCCCTCCTTTGGGGGGACCAAGATGAACACTGAAGCTTTCTTT.